The 23 T cell receptor beta chains given below trace back to one sample, sequenced in a study of shared clonotypes between healthy human individuals. Naive CD8 cells were CD45RO-negative, positively selected for CCR7, excluding terminally differentiated effector memory CD45RA+ cells. Data came from immunoSEQ multiplex PCR; TCRdb stores just in-frame clones and leaves some out. The sample holds about 800,000 clones; 95% to 97% are singletons and the top ten take under 0.3%. Sequencing was carried out using naive CD8+ T cells sorted from blood. The receptor source for this set is a man aged 25-45 years in good health.

The chain employs TRBV28 and TRBJ2-7; D is unclear. Germline V gene sequence: CDR1 MDHEN, CDR2 SYDVKM. Trimming pared 3 bases from V and 3 bases from J, leaving 9 bases between. The CDR3 consists of 13 residues. This chain's CDR3 is CASSFGPHYEQYF. The CDR3 DNA is TGTGCCAGCAGTTTTGGGCCACACTACGAGCAGTACTTC. The full variable domain, rest sourced from reference TRBV28 and TRBJ2-7, is DVKVTQSSRYLVKRTGEKVFLECVQDMDHENMFWYRQDPGLGLRLIYFSYDVKMKEKGDIPEGYSVSREKKERFSLILESASTNQTSMYLCASSFGPHYEQYFGPGTRLTVT.

This rearrangement joins TRBV27 to TRBJ2-1; the match to TRBD2 covers 9 bases. J was trimmed by 14 bases and V by 6 bases; bases with no gene match: 11. CDR3 length: 13 residues. From germline, CDR1 is MNHEY and CDR2 SMNVEV (reference sequence). The CDR3 DNA reads TGTGCCAGCAGCATTGGGCGGACTAGCGCGGAGTTCTTC. Encoded protein: CASSIGRTSAEFF.

This chain joins TRBV6-1 and TRBJ2-2; D ambiguous. This CDR3 spans 12 amino acids. Trimming pared 6 bases from V and 5 bases from J, leaving 7 bases between. CDR1 MNHNS and CDR2 SASEGT come from the germline V gene. This CDR3 reads CASRSRTGELFF. The CDR3 DNA is TGTGCCAGCAGGTCCCGTACCGGGGAGCTGTTTTTT.

This rearrangement joins TRBV9 to TRBJ2-3, with D uncertain. Germline CDR1 SGDLS, CDR2 YYNGEE. This CDR3 spans 13 amino acids. Trimming removed 0 bases from V and 5 bases from J, with 7 bases in between. The CDR3 nucleotides read TGTGCCAGCAGCGTAGATGGTGGAGATACGCAGTATTTT. Translating it yields CASSVDGGDTQYF.

The genes are TRBV7-9 and TRBJ1-4; a weak D match, TRBD1 (5 bases). Germline V gene sequence: CDR1 SEHNR, CDR2 FQNEAQ (reference sequence). The germline V and J ends were trimmed by 2 bases and 4 bases, with 14 bases remaining between them. This CDR3 is 16 amino acids long. In nucleotides, the CDR3 is TGTGCCAGCAGCTTACCAAAGGGACGAGTTAATGAAAAACTGTTTTTT. Translating it yields CASSLPKGRVNEKLFF.

CDR3 sequence reads: CASSEYGQAQETQYF. The CDR3 nucleotides are TGTGCCAGCAGTGAATACGGTCAGGCCCAAGAGACCCAGTACTTC. The chain joins TRBV25-1 to TRBJ2-5; D is uncertain. The CDR3 contains 15 residues. The germline CDR1 and CDR2 sequences are MGHDK and SYGVNS. The V and J ends lost 0 bases and 1 base respectively, with 9 bases between them.

This rearrangement joins TRBV7-9 to TRBJ2-7, with 7 bases aligning to TRBD1. The germline CDR1 and CDR2 sequences are SEHNR and FQNEAQ (reference sequence). CDR3 length: 13 residues. V was pared by 5 bases and J by 3 bases, with 4 bases of the junction left unmatched. CDR3 in amino acids: CASSGTDNYEQYF. The CDR3, as DNA: TGTGCCAGCAGCGGGACAGACAACTACGAGCAGTACTTC.

In this sample, this clone turned up once. The V call is TRBV7-6, the J call TRBJ1-1, with D unresolved. Germline V gives CDR1 SGHVS, CDR2 FNYEAQ. Trimming removed 5 bases from V and 5 bases from J, with 18 bases in between. This CDR3 spans 15 amino acids. CDR3 sequence: CASSQRTGRTTEAFF. The CDR3, as DNA: TGTGCCAGCAGCCAGCGGACCGGCCGTACGACTGAAGCTTTCTTT. Complete variable domain (other parts from reference TRBV7-6 and TRBJ1-1): GAGVSQSPRYKVTKRGQDVALRCDPISGHVSLYWYRQALGQGPEFLTYFNYEAQQDKSGLPNDRFSAERPEGSISTLTIQRTEQRDSAMYRCASSQRTGRTTEAFFGQGTRLTVV.

CDR3 sequence reads: CASSLFREGSYNEQFF. The CDR3 DNA reads as TGTGCCAGCAGTTTATTCCGGGAGGGCTCCTACAATGAGCAGTTCTTC. The rearrangement links TRBV28 to TRBJ2-1; 8 bases agree with TRBD2. This CDR3 contains 16 residues. V was clipped by 1 base and J by 0 bases; unmatched bases: 2. Germline lookup yields CDR1 MDHEN and CDR2 SYDVKM.

The rearrangement uses TRBV7-9 and TRBJ2-2; 7 positions match TRBD1. The CDR3 has 17 amino acids. Trimming at V came to 5 bases and at J to 3 bases, leaving 12 bases not matched to a gene. CDR1 and CDR2 (germline): SEHNR, FQNEAQ (reference sequence). CDR3 residues: CASSRPRQGPHTGELFF. The CDR3 nucleotides read TGTGCCAGCAGCCGCCCGAGACAGGGCCCCCACACCGGGGAGCTGTTTTTT.

The chain recombines TRBV27 with TRBJ1-5, with a weak D call TRBD1 (5 bases). CDR3 length: 15 amino acids. Per germline, CDR1 MNHEY and CDR2 SMNVEV (reference sequence). Trimming shortened V by 4 bases and J by 1 base, and 11 bases separated the two germline ends. The DNA for the CDR3 is TGTGCCAGCAGTTCACATTGGGACAGCAATCAGCCCCAGCATTTT. Encoded protein: CASSSHWDSNQPQHF.

This chain connects TRBV5-1 to TRBJ1-1, with a tentative D call TRBD1 (5 bases). V shed 3 bases and J shed 8 bases, with 17 bases lying between them. Per the germline V gene, CDR1 is SGHRS and CDR2 is YFSETQ. The CDR3 totals 14 residues. The CDR3 bases are TGCGCCAGCAGCTCGAATCAGGGAGGATCCGAAGCTTTCTTT. As protein: CASSSNQGGSEAFF.

This chain joins TRBV27 and TRBJ2-1; D gene ambiguous. Germline values: CDR1 MNHEY, CDR2 SMNVEV (reference sequence). The CDR3 spans 14 residues. Trimming shortened V by 4 bases and J by 8 bases, and 15 bases separated the two germline ends. DNA of the CDR3: TGTGCCAGCAGTTCCCGTGCGACTCTGGATGAGCAGTTCTTC. Its translation is CASSSRATLDEQFF.

The chain joins TRBV28 to TRBJ2-2; the match to TRBD1 covers 8 bases. From germline, CDR1 is MDHEN and CDR2 SYDVKM. This CDR3 has 16 amino acids. The V segment lost 4 bases and the J segment 6 bases; nucleotides outside the gene matches: 10. The CDR3 region has the DNA TGTGCCAGCAGTTCCATTGGACAGGGCTCACCCGGGGAGCTGTTTTTT. It yields the protein CASSSIGQGSPGELFF.

This chain links TRBV7-9 with TRBJ2-6; D is perhaps TRBD1 (6 bases). Germline V CDR1 and CDR2: SEHNR, FQNEAQ (reference sequence). V was shortened by 3 bases and J by 4 bases, with 22 bases between the two germline ends. The CDR3 is made up of 19 amino acids. Here the CDR3 reads CASSFHQGQPGSGANVLTF. CDR3 bases: TGTGCCAGCAGCTTTCACCAAGGACAGCCAGGGAGCGGGGCCAACGTCCTGACTTTC.

This chain uses TRBV28 with TRBJ2-5; weak D call: TRBD1 (8 bases). Looked up from germline, CDR1 is MDHEN and CDR2 is SYDVKM. V was clipped by 3 bases and J by 2 bases, with 16 bases between them. This CDR3 comprises 16 residues. CDR3 DNA: TGTGCCAGCAGTTTGGGGGGGACAGGTCTACAAGAGACCCAGTACTTC. Amino acids: CASSLGGTGLQETQYF.

This CDR3 is CAWSQVGVYEQYF. In nucleotides, the CDR3 is TGTGCCTGGAGTCAAGTCGGCGTTTACGAGCAGTACTTC. The rearrangement uses TRBV30 and TRBJ2-7; no clear D gene. V lost 2 bases and J lost 4, with 12 bases in between. The CDR3 contains 13 residues. The germline V gene encodes CDR1 GTSNPN and CDR2 SVGIG (reference sequence).

This chain connects TRBV5-4 to TRBJ2-7; 7 bases fit TRBD2. V shed 2 bases, J shed 3 bases, and the junction held 5 bases outside the gene matches. Germline values: CDR1 SGHNT, CDR2 YYREEE (reference sequence). The CDR3 has 14 amino acids. The CDR3 region is CASSFRAGYYEQYF. CDR3 in DNA: TGTGCCAGCAGCTTTAGAGCGGGATACTACGAGCAGTACTTC.

The chain joins TRBV7-9 to TRBJ2-7; a possible D gene is TRBD1 (5 bases). Germline V gives CDR1 SEHNR, CDR2 FQNEAQ (reference sequence). The V end was cut by 5 bases, the J end by 4 bases, with 21 bases between. The CDR3 has 16 amino acids. The CDR3: CASSATTTTALYEQYF. The DNA of the CDR3 is TGTGCCAGCAGCGCAACCACGACGACAGCCCTTTACGAGCAGTACTTC.

J is TRBJ2-1 and V is TRBV11-2; 12 positions match TRBD2. Losses at the gene ends were 6 bases for V and 10 bases for J; bases not matched to a gene: 10. Germline V lookup: CDR1 SGHAT, CDR2 FQNNGV. This CDR3 is 15 amino acids long. The CDR3 DNA is TGTGCCAGCAGTCCTCTAGCGGGAGGGCCTCAGGAGCAGTTCTTC. It codes for CASSPLAGGPQEQFF.

The CDR3 here is CASMDRGLQDRISYEQYF. For the CDR3, the DNA is TGTGCCAGCATGGACAGGGGGCTTCAAGACCGGATCTCCTACGAGCAGTACTTC. This chain links TRBV21-1 with TRBJ2-7; TRBD1 is taken as the D call from the table, unchecked against the DNA. TRBV21-1 constitutes a pseudogene. The CDR3 loop spans 18 amino acids.

The rearrangement joins TRBV4-2 to TRBJ2-1; 11 bases map to TRBD2. Unmatched junction bases numbered 10, after V lost 4 bases and J lost 8 bases. The CDR3 sequence is 16 residues long. The germline V gene encodes CDR1 LGHNA and CDR2 YNFKEQ. CDR3 region: CASSRPGTSGLHEQFF. CDR3 nucleotide sequence: TGTGCCAGCAGCCGCCCCGGGACTAGCGGCCTTCATGAGCAGTTCTTC.

The chain combines TRBV7-8 with TRBJ2-7, with D possibly being TRBD2 (6 bases). This CDR3 comprises 13 residues. Germline CDR1 reads SGHVS; CDR2 reads FQNEAQ. V was cut by 3 bases and J by 4 bases, with 10 bases left in between. CDR3 bases: TGTGCCAGCAGCTTCGGGGGAATTTACGAGCAGTACTTC. Its translation is CASSFGGIYEQYF.